Following are 15 T cell receptor beta chains from one sample sequenced in a study of CD8+ T cells in alopecia areata. Isolated RNA was reverse transcribed into cDNA used as the sequencing template. Here immunoSEQ multiplex PCR was the method, and the copy in TCRdb shows in-frame clones only, minus some. This sample has more than 200,000 clones; approximately 70% occur once, and the top ten carry about 1.2%. Described treatment: oral pan-JAK inhibitor, 5-10 mg twice daily. The material sequenced was CD4+ T cells sorted from blood, taken between weeks 43 and 45, from a patient treated with tofacitinib. These receptors were taken from a human donor with alopecia areata.

V usage is TRBV19 and J usage is TRBJ2-5; D not certain. CDR3 length: 15 residues. Per germline, CDR1 LNHDA and CDR2 SQIVND (reference sequence). The ends were cut back, 3 bases at V and 1 base at J, with 12 bases in the middle. The CDR3 DNA sequence: TGTGCCAGTAGTATTAGACCAAAAATCCAAGAGACCCAGTACTTC. This sequence encodes CASSIRPKIQETQYF.

This chain connects TRBV30 to TRBJ2-7; 11 bases fit TRBD1. CDR3 length: 15 amino acids. The V gene's germline CDR1 is GTSNPN and CDR2 SVGIG (reference sequence). V shed 0 bases, J shed 9 bases, and the junction held 10 bases outside the gene matches. The CDR3 DNA is TGTGCCTGGAGTGTCGGGACAGGGGGTCCCCCGGGGCAGTACTTC. Encoded protein: CAWSVGTGGPPGQYF.

This clone was detected only a few times. The genes are TRBV29-1 and TRBJ1-5; D is perhaps TRBD1 (6 bases). The CDR3 sequence is 17 residues long. Trimming stripped 6 bases from V and 0 bases from J, with 21 bases between. The germline CDR1 and CDR2 sequences are SQVTM and ANQGSEA. The CDR3 nucleotides read TGCAGCGTGCTGGGAGAAGGGGGGAGATATAGCAATCAGCCCCAGCATTTT. It is translated as CSVLGEGGRYSNQPQHF.

V gene TRBV4-1 combines with J gene TRBJ1-1; the D gene is possibly TRBD1 (5 bases). V was shortened by 4 bases and J by 1 base, with 16 bases between the two germline ends. Germline V gene sequence: CDR1 MGHRA, CDR2 YSYEKL. There are 16 residues in the CDR3. CDR3 DNA: TGCGCCAGCAGCCCATATGACAGTCCCCCGAACACTGAAGCTTTCTTT. Translated: CASSPYDSPPNTEAFF.

This clone was detected a few times. The chain combines TRBV5-1 with TRBJ1-2; D unresolved. The length of the CDR3 is 14 residues. The germline V gene has CDR1 SGHRS and CDR2 YFSETQ. V was cut by 0 bases and J by 5 bases, with 11 bases left in between. CDR3 in amino acids: CASSLAEENYGYTF. For the CDR3, the DNA is TGCGCCAGCAGCTTGGCCGAAGAGAATTATGGCTACACCTTC. Supplemented by reference TRBV5-1 and TRBJ1-2, the full variable domain reads KAGVTQTPRYLIKTRGQQVTLSCSPISGHRSVSWYQQTPGQGLQFLFEYFSETQRNKGNFPGRFSGRQFSNSRSEMNVSTLELGDSALYLCASSLAEENYGYTFGSGTRLTVV.

This clone was observed a few times. The chain employs TRBV29-1 and TRBJ1-1; D perhaps matches TRBD1 (6 bases). Germline assignment: CDR1 SQVTM and CDR2 ANQGSEA. There are 13 residues in the CDR3. V lost 4 bases and J 4 bases, leaving 13 bases between the germline ends. The CDR3 reads CSVASGAGTEAFF. The CDR3 DNA reads TGCAGCGTTGCGTCAGGGGCGGGCACTGAAGCTTTCTTT. The complete variable domain, with remaining parts taken from reference TRBV29-1 and TRBJ1-1, reads SAVISQKPSRDICQRGTSLTIQCQVDSQVTMMFWYRQQPGQSLTLIATANQGSEATYESGFVIDKFPISRPNLTFSTLTVSNMSPEDSSIYLCSVASGAGTEAFFGQGTRLTVV.

This chain uses TRBV14 with TRBJ1-1, with D possibly matching TRBD1 (5 bases). CDR3 size: 16 residues. Trimming pared 4 bases from V and 1 base from J, leaving 16 bases between. Germline V gives CDR1 SGHDN, CDR2 FVKESK. CDR3 in DNA: TGTGCCAGCAGCCCTAGAAGACAGCAAGGGAACACTGAAGCTTTCTTT. It encodes CASSPRRQQGNTEAFF.

The chain uses TRBV25-1 and TRBJ2-7, with TRBD1 matching over 9 bases. The germline V gene has CDR1 MGHDK and CDR2 SYGVNS. V lost 4 bases to trimming and J lost 1 base; unmatched junction nucleotides: 11. The CDR3 spans 17 residues. The CDR3 coding sequence is TGTGCCAGCAGTGGAAACCCGGGACAGGGATCTTCCTACGAGCAGTACTTC. As protein: CASSGNPGQGSSYEQYF.

This chain links TRBV4-3 with TRBJ2-7; 7 bases line up with TRBD2. CDR3 length: 15 amino acids. Germline CDR1 reads LGHNA; CDR2 reads YSLEER. V gave up 1 base and J gave up 3 bases; unmatched junction bases: 6. The DNA for the CDR3 is TGCGCCAGCAGCCAAGCCTCCGGGGGGTTCTACGAGCAGTACTTC. Its translation is CASSQASGGFYEQYF.

The sample holds one count of this clone. This rearrangement joins TRBV5-1 to TRBJ1-5; 8 bases align to TRBD1. Trimming removed 4 bases from V and 0 bases from J; junction bases left unmatched: 3. This CDR3 is built from 15 residues. The germline V gene encodes CDR1 SGHRS and CDR2 YFSETQ. The CDR3 nucleotides read TGCGCCAGCAGCGTGACAGGGGATAGCAATCAGCCCCAGCATTTT. Translating gives CASSVTGDSNQPQHF.

In this sample, this clone turned up once. The chain is built from TRBV2 and TRBJ2-7; TRBD1 is a possible D gene (5 bases). Germline CDR1 reads SNHLY; CDR2 reads FYNNEI. The length of the CDR3 is 14 residues. V was shortened by 2 bases and J by 2 bases, with 10 bases between the two germline ends. The CDR3 loop is CASSEQTDTYEQYF. CDR3 in DNA: TGTGCCAGCAGTGAACAGACAGACACCTACGAGCAGTACTTC.

The chain recombines TRBV29-1 with TRBJ2-2; 8 bases align to TRBD1. V trimming: 4 bases; J trimming: 11 bases; junction bases outside the gene matches: 9. CDR1 is SQVTM, CDR2 ANQGSEA, per germline. The CDR3 has 13 amino acids. The CDR3 DNA sequence: TGCAGCGTTGGGACAGGGTTCGAGGGTGAGCTGTTTTTT. Translated: CSVGTGFEGELFF.

In its sample, this clone was seen a few times. The rearrangement joins TRBV29-1 to TRBJ2-7; D is perhaps TRBD1 or TRBD2 (5 bases each). Germline V gene data show CDR1 as SQVTM and CDR2 as ANQGSEA. Trimming cost V 5 bases and J 5 bases, with 10 bases left between them. There are 11 residues in the CDR3. The CDR3 sequence: CSVRGSHEQYF. Written as DNA, the CDR3 is TGCAGCGTTCGGGGCAGCCACGAGCAGTACTTC.

The chain links TRBV30 to TRBJ1-2, with D perhaps matching TRBD1 (5 bases). The CDR3 is made up of 12 amino acids. Trimming pared 2 bases from V and 5 bases from J, leaving 9 bases between. Germline-derived CDR1 and CDR2 are GTSNPN and SVGIG (reference sequence). CDR3 coding DNA: TGTGCCTGGAGTCAGGGCTCGTATGGCTACACCTTC. Protein product: CAWSQGSYGYTF.

The chain recombines TRBV5-1 with TRBJ2-1, with a possible D match to TRBD1 (5 bases). Between the trimmed V and J ends, which lost 5 bases and 7 bases, there was a span of 13 bases. CDR3 size: 13 residues. Germline assignment: CDR1 SGHRS and CDR2 YFSETQ. CDR3 coding DNA: TGCGCCAGCAGGGAAGGGGTGGAGAATGAGCAGTTCTTC. Protein: CASREGVENEQFF.